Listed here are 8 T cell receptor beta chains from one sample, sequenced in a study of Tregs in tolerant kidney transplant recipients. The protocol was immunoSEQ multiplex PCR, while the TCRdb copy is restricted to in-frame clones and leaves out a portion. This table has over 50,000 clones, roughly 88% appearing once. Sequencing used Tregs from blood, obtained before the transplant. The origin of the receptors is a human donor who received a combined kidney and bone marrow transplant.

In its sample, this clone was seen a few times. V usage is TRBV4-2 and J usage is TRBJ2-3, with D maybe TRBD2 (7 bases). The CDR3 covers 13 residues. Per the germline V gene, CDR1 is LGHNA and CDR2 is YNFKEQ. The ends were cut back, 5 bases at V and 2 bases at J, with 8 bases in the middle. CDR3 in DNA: TGTGCCAGCAGCGGGGGGGCCACAGATACGCAGTATTTT. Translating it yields CASSGGATDTQYF.

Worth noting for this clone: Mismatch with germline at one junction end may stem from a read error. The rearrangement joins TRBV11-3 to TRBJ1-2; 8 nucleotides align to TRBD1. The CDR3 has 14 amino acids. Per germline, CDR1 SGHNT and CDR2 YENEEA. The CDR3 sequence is CTSSFPTGVYGYTF. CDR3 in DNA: TGTACCAGCAGCTTCCCGACAGGGGTATATGGCTACACCTTC.

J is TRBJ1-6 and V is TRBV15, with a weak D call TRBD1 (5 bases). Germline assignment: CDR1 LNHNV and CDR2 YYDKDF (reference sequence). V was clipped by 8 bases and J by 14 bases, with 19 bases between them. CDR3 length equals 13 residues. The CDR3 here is CATRRGAEETLHF. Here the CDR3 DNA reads TGTGCCACCCGGAGGGGTGCGGAGGAGACCCTCCACTTT.

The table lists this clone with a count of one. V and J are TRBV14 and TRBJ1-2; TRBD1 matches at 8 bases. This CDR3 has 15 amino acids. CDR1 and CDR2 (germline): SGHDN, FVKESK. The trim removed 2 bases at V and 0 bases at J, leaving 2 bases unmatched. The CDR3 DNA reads TGTGCCAGCAGCCAACAGGGGGCCTCTAACTATGGCTACACCTTC. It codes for CASSQQGASNYGYTF.

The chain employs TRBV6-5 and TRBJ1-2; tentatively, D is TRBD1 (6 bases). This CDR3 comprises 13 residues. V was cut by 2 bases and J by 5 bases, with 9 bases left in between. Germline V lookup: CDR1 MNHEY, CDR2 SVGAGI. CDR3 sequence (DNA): TGTGCCAGCAGTTACCAAGGACAGTATGGCTACACCTTC. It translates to CASSYQGQYGYTF.

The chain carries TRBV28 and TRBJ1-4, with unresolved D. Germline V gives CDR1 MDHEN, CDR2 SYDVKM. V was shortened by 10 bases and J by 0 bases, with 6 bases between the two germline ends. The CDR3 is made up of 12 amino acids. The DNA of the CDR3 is TGTGCCACCTCTGCAACTAATGAAAAACTGTTTTTT. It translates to CATSATNEKLFF.

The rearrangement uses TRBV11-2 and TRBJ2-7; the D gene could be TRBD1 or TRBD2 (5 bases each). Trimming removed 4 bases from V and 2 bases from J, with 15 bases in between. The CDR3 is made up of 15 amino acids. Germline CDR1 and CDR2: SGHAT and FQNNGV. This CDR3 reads CASSSIGAPAYEQYF. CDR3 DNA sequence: TGTGCCAGCAGCTCAATCGGGGCCCCGGCCTACGAGCAGTACTTC. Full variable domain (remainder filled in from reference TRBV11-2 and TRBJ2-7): EAGVAQSPRYKIIEKRQSVAFWCNPISGHATLYWYQQILGQGPKLLIQFQNNGVVDDSQLPKDRFSAERLKGVDSTLKIQPAKLEDSAVYLCASSSIGAPAYEQYFGPGTRLTVT.

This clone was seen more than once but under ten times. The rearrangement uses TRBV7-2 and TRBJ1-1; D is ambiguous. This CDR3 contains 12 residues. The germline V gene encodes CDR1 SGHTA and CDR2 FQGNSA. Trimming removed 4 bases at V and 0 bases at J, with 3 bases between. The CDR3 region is CASSSVNTEAFF. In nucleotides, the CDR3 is TGTGCCAGCAGCTCGGTGAACACTGAAGCTTTCTTT.